The source of this T cell receptor beta chain is a study of blood T cell repertoires in COVID-19. Study overall: There were acute and convalescent COVID-19 samples, and they came from the United States, Italy and Spain. In each case, the material was cDNA or gDNA derived from T cells, B-cell-depleted T cells, or PBMCs.

Original processing methods: Using reference gene primer amplification, nucleated cell counts were estimated. TCRdb's table, derived via immunoSEQ multiplex PCR, lists solely in-frame clones and lacks some. V, J and clone size reflect that table, while D and trimming were determined from the DNA. The table lists roughly 130,000 clones, around 87% of them singletons. This CDR3 region has 15 residues. Germline V gives CDR1 MNHEY, CDR2 SMNVEV (reference sequence). Deletions cut 5 bases from V and 0 bases from J, with 10 bases between. The sequencing input was peripheral blood. The origin of this receptor is a woman aged 55-75 years with acute or convalescent COVID-19. The chain joins TRBV27 to TRBJ1-4; a possible D gene is TRBD1 (5 bases). CDR3 in DNA: TGTGCCAGCAGTGCCAGGGCGGCAACTAATGAAAAACTGTTTTTT. As protein: CASSARAATNEKLFF.